This TCR beta chain was sequenced for a study of cytomegalovirus exposure and HLA in healthy donors. Findings of the study overall: Usually a TCR sequence was rare, but some public TCRs were found in many donors. There were reportedly fewer N-insertions in an Asian-associated ancestry cluster than the approximately 670-donor mean, in a later analysis.

The germline V gene has CDR1 SGHKS and CDR2 YYEKEE (reference sequence). CDR3 size: 12 residues. J gave up 5 bases and V 5 bases, and 2 bases lay outside the gene matches. With regard to this clone: Its antigen is unknown.

Use of 60 Vbeta and 13 Jbeta primers characterized the PCR. The protocol was immunoSEQ multiplex PCR, while the TCRdb copy is restricted to in-frame clones and leaves out a portion. The sample lists about 100,000 clones; approximately 78% were seen once. The sample was PBMCs. The source is a woman aged 60 to 75 in good health and CMV-seronegative. The V and J genes are TRBV5-5 and TRBJ1-1, with TRBD1 matching over 8 bases. The DNA of the CDR3 is TGTGCCAGCAGACGGGACAGGACTGAAGCTTTCTTT. Protein product: CASRRDRTEAFF.